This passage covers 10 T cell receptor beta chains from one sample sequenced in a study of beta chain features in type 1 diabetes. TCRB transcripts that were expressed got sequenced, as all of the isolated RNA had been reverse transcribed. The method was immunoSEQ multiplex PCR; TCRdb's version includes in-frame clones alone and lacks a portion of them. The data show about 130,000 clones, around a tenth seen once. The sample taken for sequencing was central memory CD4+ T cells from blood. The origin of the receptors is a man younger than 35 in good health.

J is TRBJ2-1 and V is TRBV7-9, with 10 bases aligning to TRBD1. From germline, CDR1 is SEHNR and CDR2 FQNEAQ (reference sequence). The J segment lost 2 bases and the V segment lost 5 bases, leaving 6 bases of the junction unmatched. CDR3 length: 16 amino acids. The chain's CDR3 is CASSPPGTGAYNEQFF. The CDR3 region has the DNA TGTGCCAGCAGCCCCCCCGGGACAGGGGCCTACAATGAGCAGTTCTTC.

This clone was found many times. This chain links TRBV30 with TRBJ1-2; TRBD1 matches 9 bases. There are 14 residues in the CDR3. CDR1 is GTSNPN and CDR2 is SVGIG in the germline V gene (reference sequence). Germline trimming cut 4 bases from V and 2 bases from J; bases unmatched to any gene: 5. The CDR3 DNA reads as TGTGCCTGGACTCTCGGACAGGGGAACTATGGCTACACCTTC. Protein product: CAWTLGQGNYGYTF.

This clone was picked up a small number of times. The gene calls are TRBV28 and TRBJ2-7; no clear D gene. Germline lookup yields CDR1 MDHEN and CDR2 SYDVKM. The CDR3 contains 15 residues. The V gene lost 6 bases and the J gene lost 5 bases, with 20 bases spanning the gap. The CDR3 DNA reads TGTGCCAGCAGCCCCCTCCCGGAAGTTAGCCACGAGCAGTACTTC. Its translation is CASSPLPEVSHEQYF.

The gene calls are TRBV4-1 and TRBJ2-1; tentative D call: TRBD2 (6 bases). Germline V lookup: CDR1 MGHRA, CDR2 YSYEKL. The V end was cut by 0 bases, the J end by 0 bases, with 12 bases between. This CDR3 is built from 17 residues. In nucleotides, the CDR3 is TGCGCCAGCAGCCAAGATTCTCCCGGGGGCTCCTACAATGAGCAGTTCTTC. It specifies CASSQDSPGGSYNEQFF.

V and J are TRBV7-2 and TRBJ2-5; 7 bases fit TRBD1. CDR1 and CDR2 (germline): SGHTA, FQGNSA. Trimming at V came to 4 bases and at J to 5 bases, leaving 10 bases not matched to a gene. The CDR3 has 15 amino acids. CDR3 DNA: TGTGCCAGCAGCTGGGAAGAGGGGGCTCACGAGACCCAGTACTTC. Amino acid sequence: CASSWEEGAHETQYF.

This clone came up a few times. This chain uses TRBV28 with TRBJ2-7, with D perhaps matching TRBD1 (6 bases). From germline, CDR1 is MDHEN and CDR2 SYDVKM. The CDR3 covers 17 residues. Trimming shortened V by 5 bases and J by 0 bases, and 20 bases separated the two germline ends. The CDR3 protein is CASSKIRDRLSSYEQYF. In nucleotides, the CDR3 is TGTGCCAGCAGTAAAATCCGTGACAGGCTCAGCTCCTACGAGCAGTACTTC.

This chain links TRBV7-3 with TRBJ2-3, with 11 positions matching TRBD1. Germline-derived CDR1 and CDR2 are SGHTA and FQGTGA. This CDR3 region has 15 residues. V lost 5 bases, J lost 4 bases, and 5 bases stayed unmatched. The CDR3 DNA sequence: TGTGCCAGCAGCCCGAGGACAGGGGGCGCAGATACGCAGTATTTT. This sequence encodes CASSPRTGGADTQYF. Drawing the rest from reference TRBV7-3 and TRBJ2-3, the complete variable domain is GAGVSQTPSNKVTEKGKYVELRCDPISGHTALYWYRQSLGQGPEFLIYFQGTGAADDSGLPNDRFFAVRPEGSVSTLKIQRTERGDSAVYLCASSPRTGGADTQYFGPGTRLTVL.

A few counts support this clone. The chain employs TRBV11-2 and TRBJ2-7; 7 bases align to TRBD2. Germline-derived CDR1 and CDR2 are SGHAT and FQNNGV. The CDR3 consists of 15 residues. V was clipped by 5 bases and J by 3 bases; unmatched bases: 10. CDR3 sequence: CASSLREDPYYEQYF. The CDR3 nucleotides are TGTGCCAGCAGCCTCCGGGAGGATCCCTACTACGAGCAGTACTTC.

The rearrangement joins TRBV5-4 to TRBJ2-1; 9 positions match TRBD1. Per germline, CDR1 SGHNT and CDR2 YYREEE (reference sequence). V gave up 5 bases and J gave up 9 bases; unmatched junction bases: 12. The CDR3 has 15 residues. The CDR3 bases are TGTGCCAGCAGGTCAACCGGGACAGGGTTATTTGAGCAGTTCTTC. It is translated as CASRSTGTGLFEQFF.

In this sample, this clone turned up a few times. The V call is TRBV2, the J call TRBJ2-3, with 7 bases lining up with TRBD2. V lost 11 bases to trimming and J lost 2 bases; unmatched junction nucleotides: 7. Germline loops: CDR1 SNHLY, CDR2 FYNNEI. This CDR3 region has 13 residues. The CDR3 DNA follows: TGTGCCGGAAACCGGGACTACACAGATACGCAGTATTTT. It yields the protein CAGNRDYTDTQYF.